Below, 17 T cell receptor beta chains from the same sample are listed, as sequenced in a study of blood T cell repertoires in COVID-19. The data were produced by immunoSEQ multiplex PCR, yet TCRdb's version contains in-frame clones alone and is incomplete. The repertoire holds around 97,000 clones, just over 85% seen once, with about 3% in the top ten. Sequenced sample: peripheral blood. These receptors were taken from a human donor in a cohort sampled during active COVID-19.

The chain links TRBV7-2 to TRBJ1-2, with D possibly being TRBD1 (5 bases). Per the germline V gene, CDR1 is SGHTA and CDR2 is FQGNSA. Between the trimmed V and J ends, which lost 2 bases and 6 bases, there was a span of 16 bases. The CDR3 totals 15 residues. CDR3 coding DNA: TGTGCCAGCAGCTTAACCCCAGGGTTCCGTGATGGCTACACCTTC. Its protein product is CASSLTPGFRDGYTF. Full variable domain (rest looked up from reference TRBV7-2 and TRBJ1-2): GAGVSQSPSNKVTEKGKDVELRCDPISGHTALYWYRQSLGQGLEFLIYFQGNSAPDKSGLPSDRFSAERTGGSVSTLTIQRTQQEDSAVYLCASSLTPGFRDGYTFGSGTRLTVV.

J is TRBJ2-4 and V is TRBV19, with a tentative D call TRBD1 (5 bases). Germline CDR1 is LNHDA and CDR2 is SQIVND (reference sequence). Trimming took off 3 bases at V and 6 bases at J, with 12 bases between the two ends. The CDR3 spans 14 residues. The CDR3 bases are TGTGCCAGTAGTATCAGCCAGGGTAGAAACATTCAGTACTTC. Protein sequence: CASSISQGRNIQYF. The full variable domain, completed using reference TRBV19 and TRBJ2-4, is DGGITQSPKYLFRKEGQNVTLSCEQNLNHDAMYWYRQDPGQGLRLIYYSQIVNDFQKGDIAEGYSVSREKKESFPLTVTSAQKNPTAFYLCASSISQGRNIQYFGAGTRLSVL.

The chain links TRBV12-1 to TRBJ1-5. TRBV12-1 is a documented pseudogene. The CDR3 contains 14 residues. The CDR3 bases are TGTGCCAGCAGATCGAGGGAGAACAATCAGCCCCAGCATTTT. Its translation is CASRSRENNQPQHF.

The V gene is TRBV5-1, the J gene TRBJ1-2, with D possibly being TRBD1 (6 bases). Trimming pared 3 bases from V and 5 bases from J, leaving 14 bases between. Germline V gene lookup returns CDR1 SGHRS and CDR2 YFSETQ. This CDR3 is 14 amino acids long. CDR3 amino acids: CASSWSDSSYGYTF. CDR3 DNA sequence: TGCGCCAGCAGCTGGTCGGACAGCTCGTATGGCTACACCTTC. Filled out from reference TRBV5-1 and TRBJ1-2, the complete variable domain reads KAGVTQTPRYLIKTRGQQVTLSCSPISGHRSVSWYQQTPGQGLQFLFEYFSETQRNKGNFPGRFSGRQFSNSRSEMNVSTLELGDSALYLCASSWSDSSYGYTFGSGTRLTVV.

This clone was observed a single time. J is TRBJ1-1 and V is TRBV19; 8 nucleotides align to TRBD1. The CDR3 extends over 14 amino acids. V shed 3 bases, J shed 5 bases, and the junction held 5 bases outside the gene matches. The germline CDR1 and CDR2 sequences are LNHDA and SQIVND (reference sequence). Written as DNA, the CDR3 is TGTGCCAGTAGTATCCGACAGGGGAGTACTGAAGCTTTCTTT. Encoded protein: CASSIRQGSTEAFF.

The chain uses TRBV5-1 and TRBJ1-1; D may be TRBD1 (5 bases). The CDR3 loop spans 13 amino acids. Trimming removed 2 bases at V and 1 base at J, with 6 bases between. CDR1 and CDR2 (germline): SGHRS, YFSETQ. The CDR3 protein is CASSFTGNTEAFF. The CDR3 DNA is TGCGCCAGCAGCTTCACAGGGAACACTGAAGCTTTCTTT. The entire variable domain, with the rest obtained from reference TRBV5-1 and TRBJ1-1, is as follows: KAGVTQTPRYLIKTRGQQVTLSCSPISGHRSVSWYQQTPGQGLQFLFEYFSETQRNKGNFPGRFSGRQFSNSRSEMNVSTLELGDSALYLCASSFTGNTEAFFGQGTRLTVV.

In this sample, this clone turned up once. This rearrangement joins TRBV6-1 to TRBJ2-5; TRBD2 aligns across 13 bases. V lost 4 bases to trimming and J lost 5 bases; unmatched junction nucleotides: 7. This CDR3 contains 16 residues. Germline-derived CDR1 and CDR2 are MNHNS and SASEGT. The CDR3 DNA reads TGTGCCAGCAGTGCACTAGCGGGGGGGCTCTGGGAGACCCAGTACTTC. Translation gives CASSALAGGLWETQYF.

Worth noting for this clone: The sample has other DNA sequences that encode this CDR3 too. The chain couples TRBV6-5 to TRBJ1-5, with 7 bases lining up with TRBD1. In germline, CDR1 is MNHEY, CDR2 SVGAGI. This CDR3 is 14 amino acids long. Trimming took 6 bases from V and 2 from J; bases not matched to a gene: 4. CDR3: CASSRGEGNQPQHF. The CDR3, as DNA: TGTGCCAGCAGCAGGGGGGAGGGCAATCAGCCCCAGCATTTT.

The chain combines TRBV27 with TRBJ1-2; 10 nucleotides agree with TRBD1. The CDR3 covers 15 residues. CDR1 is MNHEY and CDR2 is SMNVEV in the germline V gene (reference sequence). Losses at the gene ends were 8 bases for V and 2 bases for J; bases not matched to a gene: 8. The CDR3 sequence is CASADRGRGNYGYTF. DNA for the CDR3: TGTGCCAGCGCCGACAGGGGGCGGGGGAACTATGGCTACACCTTC.

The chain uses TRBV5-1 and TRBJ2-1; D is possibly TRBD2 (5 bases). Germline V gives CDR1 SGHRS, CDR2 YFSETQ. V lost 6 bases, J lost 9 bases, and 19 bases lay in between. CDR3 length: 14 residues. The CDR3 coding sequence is TGCGCCAGCACCCGAGGGCTCCAGAAGTTTGAGCAGTTCTTC. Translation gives CASTRGLQKFEQFF.

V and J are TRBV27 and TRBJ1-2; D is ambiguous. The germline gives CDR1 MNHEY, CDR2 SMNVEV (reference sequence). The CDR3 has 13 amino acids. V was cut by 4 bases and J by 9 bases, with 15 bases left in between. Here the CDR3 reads CASSSSAASRYTF. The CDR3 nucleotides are TGTGCCAGCAGTTCCTCCGCGGCATCACGCTACACCTTC.

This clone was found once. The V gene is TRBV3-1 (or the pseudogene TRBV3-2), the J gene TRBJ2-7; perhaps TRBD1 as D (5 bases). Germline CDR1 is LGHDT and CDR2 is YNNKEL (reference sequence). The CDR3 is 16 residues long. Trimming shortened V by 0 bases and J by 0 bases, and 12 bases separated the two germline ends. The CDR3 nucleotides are TGTGCCAGCAGCCAAGACTCAGGGCCGATCTCCTACGAGCAGTACTTC. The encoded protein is CASSQDSGPISYEQYF.

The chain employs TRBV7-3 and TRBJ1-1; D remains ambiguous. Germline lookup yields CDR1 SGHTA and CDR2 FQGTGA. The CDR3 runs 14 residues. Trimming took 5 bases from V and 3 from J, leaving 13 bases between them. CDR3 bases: TGTGCCAGCAGCCCCCGTGGGGAGGACACTGAAGCTTTCTTT. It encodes CASSPRGEDTEAFF.

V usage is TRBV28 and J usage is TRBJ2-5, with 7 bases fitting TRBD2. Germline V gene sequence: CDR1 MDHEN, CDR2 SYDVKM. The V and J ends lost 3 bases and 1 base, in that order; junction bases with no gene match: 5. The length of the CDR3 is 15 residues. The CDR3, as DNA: TGTGCCAGCAGTTTTCGAGGGAGGGGCCAAGAGACCCAGTACTTC. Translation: CASSFRGRGQETQYF. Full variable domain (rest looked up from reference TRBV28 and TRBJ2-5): DVKVTQSSRYLVKRTGEKVFLECVQDMDHENMFWYRQDPGLGLRLIYFSYDVKMKEKGDIPEGYSVSREKKERFSLILESASTNQTSMYLCASSFRGRGQETQYFGPGTRLLVL.

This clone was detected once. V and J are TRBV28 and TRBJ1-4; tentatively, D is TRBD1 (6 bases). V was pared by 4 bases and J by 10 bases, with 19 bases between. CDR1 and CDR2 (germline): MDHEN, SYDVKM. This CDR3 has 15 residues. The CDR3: CASSSSGHNQAKLFF. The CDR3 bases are TGTGCCAGCAGTTCATCGGGACACAATCAGGCAAAACTGTTTTTT. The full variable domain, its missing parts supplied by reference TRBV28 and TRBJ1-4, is DVKVTQSSRYLVKRTGEKVFLECVQDMDHENMFWYRQDPGLGLRLIYFSYDVKMKEKGDIPEGYSVSREKKERFSLILESASTNQTSMYLCASSSSGHNQAKLFFGSGTQLSVL.

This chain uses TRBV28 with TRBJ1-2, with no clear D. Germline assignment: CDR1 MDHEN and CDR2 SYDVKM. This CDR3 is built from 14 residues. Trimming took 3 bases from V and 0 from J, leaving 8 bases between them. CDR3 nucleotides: TGTGCCAGCAGTTTCGAGGGCTCTAACTATGGCTACACCTTC. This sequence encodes CASSFEGSNYGYTF.

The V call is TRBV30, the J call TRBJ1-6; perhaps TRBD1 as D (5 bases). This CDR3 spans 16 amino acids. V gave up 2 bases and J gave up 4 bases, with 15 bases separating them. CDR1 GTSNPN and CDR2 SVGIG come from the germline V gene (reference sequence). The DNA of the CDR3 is TGTGCCTGGAGTCCGTCATCGGAGGGGTATAATTCACCCCTCCACTTT. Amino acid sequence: CAWSPSSEGYNSPLHF.